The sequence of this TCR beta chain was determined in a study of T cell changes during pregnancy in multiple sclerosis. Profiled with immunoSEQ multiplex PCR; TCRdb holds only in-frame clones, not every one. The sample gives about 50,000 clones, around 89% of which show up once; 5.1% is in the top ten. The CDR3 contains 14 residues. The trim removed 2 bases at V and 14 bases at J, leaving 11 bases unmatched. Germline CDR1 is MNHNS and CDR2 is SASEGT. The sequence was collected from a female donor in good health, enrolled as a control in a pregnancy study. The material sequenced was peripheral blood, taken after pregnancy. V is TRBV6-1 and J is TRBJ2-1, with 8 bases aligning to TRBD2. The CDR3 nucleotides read TGTGCCAGCAGTGAACCTTGGGGTAGCGGGGACGAGTTCTTC. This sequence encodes CASSEPWGSGDEFF.